One sample yielded the 17 T cell receptor beta chains listed below, sequenced in a study of blood T cell repertoires in COVID-19. Sequenced by immunoSEQ multiplex PCR; TCRdb stores in-frame clones only, minus some. The data contain just under 30,000 clones, 80% to 90% of them singletons. The sequenced sample was peripheral blood. The receptors stem from an older man with acute or convalescent COVID-19.

This chain uses TRBV2 with TRBJ1-5; 7 bases align to TRBD1. Germline trimming cut 6 bases from V and 6 bases from J; bases unmatched to any gene: 11. The CDR3 sequence is 15 residues long. Germline V gene lookup returns CDR1 SNHLY and CDR2 FYNNEI. CDR3 coding DNA: TGTGCCAGCAGAGGGGTAGGGGGCCGGAGTCAGCCCCAGCATTTT. Translation: CASRGVGGRSQPQHF.

The rearrangement links TRBV2 to TRBJ1-4, with D tentatively TRBD1 (6 bases). The CDR3 has 15 amino acids. V was shortened by 6 bases and J by 2 bases, with 13 bases between the two germline ends. Germline CDR1 is SNHLY and CDR2 is FYNNEI. The CDR3 DNA sequence: TGTGCCAGCAGGGACAGTTTGGTCACTAATGAAAAACTGTTTTTT. This codes for CASRDSLVTNEKLFF. Based on the CDR3 plus reference TRBV2 and TRBJ1-4, the full variable domain is EPEVTQTPSHQVTQMGQEVILRCVPISNHLYFYWYRQILGQKVEFLVSFYNNEISEKSEIFDDQFSVERPDGSNFTLKIRSTKLEDSAMYFCASRDSLVTNEKLFFGSGTQLSVL.

This clone was picked up one time. The chain combines TRBV3-1 (or the pseudogene TRBV3-2) with TRBJ2-1; 12 positions match TRBD1. Germline V gives CDR1 LGHDT, CDR2 YNNKEL (reference sequence). V was clipped by 2 bases and J by 7 bases; unmatched bases: 6. The CDR3 is 16 residues long. The CDR3 region is CASSQSGQGAVNEQFF. CDR3 coding DNA: TGTGCCAGCAGCCAATCGGGACAGGGGGCAGTAAATGAGCAGTTCTTC.

V usage is TRBV4-2 and J usage is TRBJ2-2; 10 nucleotides align to TRBD2. This CDR3 contains 18 residues. Germline V CDR1 and CDR2: LGHNA, YNFKEQ. The V gene end was trimmed by 4 bases and the J gene end by 5 bases; junction bases not matched to a gene: 13. Written as DNA, the CDR3 is TGTGCCAGCAGCCCAGTTACTAGCGGGGAGACCTTAACCGGGGAGCTGTTTTTT. Its translation is CASSPVTSGETLTGELFF.

In this sample, this clone turned up once. This chain joins TRBV4-1 and TRBJ1-2; 9 bases match TRBD1. Germline lookup yields CDR1 MGHRA and CDR2 YSYEKL. CDR3 length: 16 amino acids. V shed 2 bases, J shed 2 bases, and the junction held 6 bases outside the gene matches. The CDR3 nucleotides are TGCGCCAGCAGCCAATTGGGGACAGGGCCCAACTATGGCTACACCTTC. As protein: CASSQLGTGPNYGYTF.

This clone was seen once. The rearrangement uses TRBV6-5 and TRBJ1-6; TRBD1 is a possible D gene (5 bases). V gave up 7 bases and J gave up 11 bases, with 15 bases separating them. Looked up from germline, CDR1 is MNHEY and CDR2 is SVGAGI. CDR3 length: 13 residues. CDR3 residues: CASKPGLITPLHF. Written as DNA, the CDR3 is TGTGCCAGCAAACCGGGACTCATAACACCCCTCCACTTT.

V and J are TRBV6-5 and TRBJ1-4, with no clear D. The CDR3 is 14 amino acids. From germline, CDR1 is MNHEY and CDR2 SVGAGI. Between the trimmed V and J ends, which lost 7 bases and 2 bases, there was a span of 11 bases. DNA for the CDR3: TGTGCCAGCACTGTAACGCGGACTAATGAAAAACTGTTTTTT. This gives the protein CASTVTRTNEKLFF.

This clone appeared a few times. This rearrangement joins TRBV4-2 to TRBJ2-2, with TRBD2 as a possible D gene (6 bases). V lost 1 base and J lost 1, with 7 bases in between. The CDR3 extends over 15 amino acids. CDR1 LGHNA and CDR2 YNFKEQ come from the germline V gene. The CDR3 sequence: CASSQGSGNTGELFF. CDR3 sequence (DNA): TGTGCCAGCAGCCAAGGTAGCGGGAACACCGGGGAGCTGTTTTTT.

The chain joins TRBV4-2 to TRBJ1-1; 7 bases fit TRBD1. CDR3 length: 13 residues. With 5 bases clipped from V and 6 bases from J, the junction kept 6 bases outside the gene matches. In germline, CDR1 is LGHNA, CDR2 YNFKEQ. The CDR3 DNA follows: TGTGCCAGCAGCAGACAGGGTACGTCTGAAGCTTTCTTT. Protein product: CASSRQGTSEAFF.

This rearrangement joins TRBV10-3 to TRBJ2-1, with 9 bases matching TRBD1. Trimming took 6 bases from V and 4 from J; bases not matched to a gene: 1. CDR3 size: 13 residues. CDR1 is ENHRY and CDR2 is SYGVKD in the germline V gene. CDR3 region: CAISGTGYNEQFF. In DNA form, the CDR3 reads TGTGCCATCAGCGGGACAGGGTACAATGAGCAGTTCTTC.

This clone was counted between two and nine times. This chain links TRBV30 with TRBJ1-5; D unclear. The CDR3 spans 16 residues. Trimming stripped 3 bases from V and 2 bases from J, with 17 bases between. Germline V gene data show CDR1 as GTSNPN and CDR2 as SVGIG (reference sequence). CDR3 protein: CAWRVSGFGGNQPQHF. The CDR3 bases are TGTGCCTGGAGAGTCAGCGGCTTCGGGGGCAATCAGCCCCAGCATTTT.

The gene calls are TRBV2 and TRBJ1-6; weak D call: TRBD1 (5 bases). V dropped 4 bases and J dropped 4 bases, with 8 bases sitting between them. Germline values: CDR1 SNHLY, CDR2 FYNNEI. CDR3 size: 14 residues. The chain's CDR3 is CASSAQAYNSPLHF. The CDR3, as DNA: TGTGCCAGCAGTGCACAGGCTTATAATTCACCCCTCCACTTT.

V gene TRBV7-2 combines with J gene TRBJ2-7; tentatively, D is TRBD1 (6 bases). The CDR3 consists of 14 residues. Germline lookup yields CDR1 SGHTA and CDR2 FQGNSA. V shed 0 bases and J shed 4 bases, with 10 bases lying between them. CDR3 in DNA: TGTGCCAGCAGCTTAGCCCACAGGGTTTACGAGCAGTACTTC. It translates to CASSLAHRVYEQYF.

This rearrangement joins TRBV4-2 to TRBJ2-2; the match to TRBD2 covers 8 bases. The V gene end was trimmed by 5 bases and the J gene end by 0 bases; junction bases not matched to a gene: 5. Per the germline V gene, CDR1 is LGHNA and CDR2 is YNFKEQ. This CDR3 is 16 amino acids long. The CDR3 DNA follows: TGTGCCAGCAGCACCCGGGGACTAGCGAACACCGGGGAGCTGTTTTTT. Amino acid sequence: CASSTRGLANTGELFF.

This chain connects TRBV5-1 to TRBJ2-3, with a possible D match to TRBD2 (6 bases). The V gene's germline CDR1 is SGHRS and CDR2 YFSETQ. V was cut by 2 bases and J by 3 bases, with 10 bases left in between. The CDR3 length is 14 residues. CDR3 nucleotides: TGCGCCAGCAGCTTTGCGGGGCCGACAGATACGCAGTATTTT. Translation: CASSFAGPTDTQYF.

This chain connects TRBV3-1 (or the pseudogene TRBV3-2) to TRBJ2-5; 10 bases are shared with TRBD1. Germline V gives CDR1 LGHDT, CDR2 YNNKEL (reference sequence). The CDR3 length is 14 residues. The J segment lost 5 bases and the V segment lost 5 bases, leaving 5 bases of the junction unmatched. CDR3 sequence reads: CASSSTGGSETQYF. The CDR3 DNA is TGTGCCAGCAGCTCGACAGGGGGCAGCGAGACCCAGTACTTC.

The rearrangement joins TRBV10-1 to TRBJ2-2, with 9 positions matching TRBD2. The germline V gene has CDR1 WNHNN and CDR2 SYGVQD (reference sequence). The CDR3 spans 16 residues. V was clipped by 3 bases and J by 2 bases; unmatched bases: 4. For the CDR3, the DNA is TGCGCCAGCAGTGAAGAAGCGGGGGGTAACACCGGGGAGCTGTTTTTT. Residues: CASSEEAGGNTGELFF.